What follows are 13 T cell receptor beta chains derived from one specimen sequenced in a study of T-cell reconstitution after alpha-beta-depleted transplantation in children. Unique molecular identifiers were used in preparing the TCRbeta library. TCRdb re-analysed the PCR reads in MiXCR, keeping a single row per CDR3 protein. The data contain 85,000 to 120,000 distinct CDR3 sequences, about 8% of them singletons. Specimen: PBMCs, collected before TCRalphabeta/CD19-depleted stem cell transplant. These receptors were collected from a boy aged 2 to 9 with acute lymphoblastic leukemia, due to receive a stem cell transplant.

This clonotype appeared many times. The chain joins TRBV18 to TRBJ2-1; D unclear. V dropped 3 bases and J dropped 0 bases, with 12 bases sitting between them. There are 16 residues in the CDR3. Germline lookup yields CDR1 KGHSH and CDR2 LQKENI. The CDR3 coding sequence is TGTGCCAGCTCACCGACGGGCCCAGGCTCCTACAATGAGCAGTTCTTC. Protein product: CASSPTGPGSYNEQFF.

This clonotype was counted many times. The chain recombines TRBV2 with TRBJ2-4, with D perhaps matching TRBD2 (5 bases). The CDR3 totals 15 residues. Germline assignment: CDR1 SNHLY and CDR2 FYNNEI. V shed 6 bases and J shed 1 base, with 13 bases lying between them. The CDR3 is CASRLEASAKNIQYF. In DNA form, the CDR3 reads TGTGCCAGCAGGCTTGAGGCTAGCGCCAAAAACATTCAGTACTTC.

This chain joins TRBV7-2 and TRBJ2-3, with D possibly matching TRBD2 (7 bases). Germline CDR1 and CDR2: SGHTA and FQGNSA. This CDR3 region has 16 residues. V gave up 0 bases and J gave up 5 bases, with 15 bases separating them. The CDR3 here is CASSLAPGGRRDTQYF. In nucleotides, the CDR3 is TGTGCCAGCAGCTTAGCGCCGGGGGGCCGAAGAGATACGCAGTATTTT.

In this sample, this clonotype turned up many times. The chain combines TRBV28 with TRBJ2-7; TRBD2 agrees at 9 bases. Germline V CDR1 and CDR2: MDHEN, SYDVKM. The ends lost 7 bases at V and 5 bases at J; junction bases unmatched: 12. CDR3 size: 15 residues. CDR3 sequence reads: CASTLGPSGTDEQYF. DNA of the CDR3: TGTGCCAGCACCCTAGGGCCTAGCGGGACCGACGAGCAGTACTTC. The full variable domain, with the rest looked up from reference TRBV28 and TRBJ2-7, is DVKVTQSSRYLVKRTGEKVFLECVQDMDHENMFWYRQDPGLGLRLIYFSYDVKMKEKGDIPEGYSVSREKKERFSLILESASTNQTSMYLCASTLGPSGTDEQYFGPGTRLTVT.

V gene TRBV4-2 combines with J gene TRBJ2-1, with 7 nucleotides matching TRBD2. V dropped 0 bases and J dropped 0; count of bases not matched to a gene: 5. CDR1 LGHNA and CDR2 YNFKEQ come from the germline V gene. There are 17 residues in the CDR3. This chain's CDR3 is CASSQDRGVSSYNEQFF. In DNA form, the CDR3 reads TGTGCCAGCAGCCAAGATCGGGGGGTAAGCTCCTACAATGAGCAGTTCTTC.

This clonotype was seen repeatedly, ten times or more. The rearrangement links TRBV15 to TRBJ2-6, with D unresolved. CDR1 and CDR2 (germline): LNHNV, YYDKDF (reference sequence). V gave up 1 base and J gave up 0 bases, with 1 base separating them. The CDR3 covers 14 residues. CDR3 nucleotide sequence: TGTGCCACCAGCAGAGCCTCTGGGGCCAACGTCCTGACTTTC. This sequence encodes CATSRASGANVLTF.

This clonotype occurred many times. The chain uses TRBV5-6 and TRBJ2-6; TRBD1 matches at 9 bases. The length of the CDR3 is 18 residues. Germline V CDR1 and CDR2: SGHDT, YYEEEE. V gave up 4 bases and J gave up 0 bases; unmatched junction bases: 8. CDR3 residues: CASSLTGTGLSGANVLTF. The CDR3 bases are TGTGCCAGCAGCCTTACCGGGACAGGGCTCTCTGGGGCCAACGTCCTGACTTTC.

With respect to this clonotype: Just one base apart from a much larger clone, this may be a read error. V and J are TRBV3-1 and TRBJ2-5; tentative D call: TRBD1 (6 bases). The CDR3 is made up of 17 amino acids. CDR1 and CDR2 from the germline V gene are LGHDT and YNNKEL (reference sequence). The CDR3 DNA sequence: TGTGCCTGCAGCCAAGGGGGATACGGGACACACGTCGAGACCCAGTACTTC. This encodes CACSQGGYGTHVETQYF.

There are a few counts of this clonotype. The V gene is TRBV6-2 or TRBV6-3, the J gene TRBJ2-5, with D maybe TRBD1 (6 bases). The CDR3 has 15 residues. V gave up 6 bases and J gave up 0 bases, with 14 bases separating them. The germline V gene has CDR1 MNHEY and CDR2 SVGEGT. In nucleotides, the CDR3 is TGTGCCAGCAGCGCCGGGACAACGTACCAAGAGACCCAGTACTTC. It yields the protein CASSAGTTYQETQYF.

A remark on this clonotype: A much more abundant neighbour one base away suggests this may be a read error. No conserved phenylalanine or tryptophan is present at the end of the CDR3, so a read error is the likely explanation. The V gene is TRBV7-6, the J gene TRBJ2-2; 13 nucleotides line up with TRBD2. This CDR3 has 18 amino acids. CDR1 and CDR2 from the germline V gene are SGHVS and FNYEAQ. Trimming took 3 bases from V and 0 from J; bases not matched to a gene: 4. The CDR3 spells CASSLVLAGGTNTGELFY. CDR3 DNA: TGTGCCAGCAGCTTGGTACTAGCGGGGGGGACGAACACCGGGGAGCTGTTTTAT.

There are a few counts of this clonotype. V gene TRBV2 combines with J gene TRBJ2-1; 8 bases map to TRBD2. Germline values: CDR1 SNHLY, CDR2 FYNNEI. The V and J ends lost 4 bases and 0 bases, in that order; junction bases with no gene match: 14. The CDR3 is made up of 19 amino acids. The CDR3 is CASSARLAGAKSSYNEQFF. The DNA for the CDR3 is TGTGCCAGCAGTGCTCGGCTAGCGGGTGCTAAGAGCTCCTACAATGAGCAGTTCTTC.

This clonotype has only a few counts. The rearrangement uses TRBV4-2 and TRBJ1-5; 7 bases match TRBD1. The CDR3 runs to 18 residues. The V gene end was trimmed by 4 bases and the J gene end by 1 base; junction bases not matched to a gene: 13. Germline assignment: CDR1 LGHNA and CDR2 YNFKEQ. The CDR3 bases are TGTGCCAGCAGCCTAGGGACAAGGGGGCTATGGAGCAATCAGCCCCAGCATTTT. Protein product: CASSLGTRGLWSNQPQHF.

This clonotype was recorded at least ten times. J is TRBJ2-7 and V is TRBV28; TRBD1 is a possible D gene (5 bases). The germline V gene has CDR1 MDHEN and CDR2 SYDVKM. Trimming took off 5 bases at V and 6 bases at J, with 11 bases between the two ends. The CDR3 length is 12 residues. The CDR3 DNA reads TGTGCCAGCAGTCCAGGGTTGGGCGAGCAGTACTTC. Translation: CASSPGLGEQYF.